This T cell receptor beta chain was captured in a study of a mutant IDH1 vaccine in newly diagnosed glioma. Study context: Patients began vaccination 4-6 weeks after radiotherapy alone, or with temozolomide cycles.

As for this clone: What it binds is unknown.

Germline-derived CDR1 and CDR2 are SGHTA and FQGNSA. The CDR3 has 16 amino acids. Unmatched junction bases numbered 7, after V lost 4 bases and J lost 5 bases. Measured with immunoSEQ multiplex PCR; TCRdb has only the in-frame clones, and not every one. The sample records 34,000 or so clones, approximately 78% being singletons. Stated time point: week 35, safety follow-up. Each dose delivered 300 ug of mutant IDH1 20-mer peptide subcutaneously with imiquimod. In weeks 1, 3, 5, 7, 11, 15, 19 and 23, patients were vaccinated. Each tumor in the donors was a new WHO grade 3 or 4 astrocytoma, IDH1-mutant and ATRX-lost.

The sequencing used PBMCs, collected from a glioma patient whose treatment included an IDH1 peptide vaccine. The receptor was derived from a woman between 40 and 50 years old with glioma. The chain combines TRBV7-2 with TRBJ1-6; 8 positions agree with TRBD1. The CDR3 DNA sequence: TGTGCCAGCAGCTGGACAGGGAGTGCCGATAATTCACCCCTCCACTTT. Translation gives CASSWTGSADNSPLHF.